This TCR beta chain is drawn from a study of STAT3 mutations in large granular lymphocyte leukemia. Germline V gene sequence: CDR1 MNHNY, CDR2 SVGAGI (reference sequence). The junction had 14 bases not matched to a gene; V was cut back by 7 bases and J by 5 bases. The length of the CDR3 is 15 residues. About this clone itself: The antigen is not known.

Clones were sequenced by immunoSEQ multiplex PCR, and TCRdb holds only the in-frame ones, with some missing. The sample has under 35,000 clones, more than 60% seen once; the top ten hold approximately 30%. Broader study findings: At least one immunodominant TCR beta clonotype appeared in every T-cell large granular lymphocyte leukemia patient.

This sequence joins TRBV6-6 and TRBJ2-7, with 7 bases identical to TRBD1. The TCR comes from a woman between 50 and 59 years old with T-cell large granular lymphocyte leukemia. Some clones in this sample may be carry-over from other donors' samples. Sequenced: peripheral blood mononuclear cells. CDR3 region: CASNDRGLKGDEQYF. In nucleotides, the CDR3 is TGTGCCAGCAACGATAGGGGGCTAAAAGGAGACGAGCAGTACTTC.